The present T cell receptor beta chain was sequenced within a study of control samples from healthy donors and cancer patients. Some clones are missing from TCRdb's copy, which holds only in-frame ones; the method was immunoSEQ multiplex PCR. The sample shows approximately 100,000 clones, approximately 90% of them seen only once. In its sample, this clone was seen a few times. CDR1 and CDR2 (germline): MNHEY, SVGAGI. Trimming at V came to 8 bases and at J to 1 base, leaving 8 bases not matched to a gene. The CDR3 runs to 15 residues. The specimen was blood. The chain is built from TRBV6-5 and TRBJ2-4, with 7 positions matching TRBD2. The receptor comes from a woman in her 50s in good health. CDR3: CASRGPGRAKNIQYF. CDR3 in DNA: TGTGCCAGCCGAGGGCCCGGGAGGGCCAAAAACATTCAGTACTTC.